The subject of this entry is one TCR beta chain. Method: immunoSEQ multiplex PCR; TCRdb's copy keeps in-frame clones and lacks some. The table shows about 270,000 clones, with approximately 85% occurring only once. The sample belongs to a study of blood T cell repertoires in COVID-19. Germline assignment: CDR1 KGHSH and CDR2 LQKENI. V shed 4 bases, J shed 2 bases, and the junction held 5 bases outside the gene matches. This CDR3 is 15 amino acids long. V is TRBV18 and J is TRBJ1-2, with 9 bases aligning to TRBD1. The clonotype was recovered from a woman in her 70s with acute or convalescent COVID-19. The source material was peripheral blood. CDR3 nucleotide sequence: TGTGCCAGCTCACTGTCCGGGACAGGGAACTATGGCTACACCTTC. This gives the protein CASSLSGTGNYGYTF.